A single sample gave rise to the 21 T cell receptor beta chains below, sequenced in a study of cytomegalovirus exposure and HLA in healthy donors. The PCR contained 60 Vbeta and 13 Jbeta primers. Clones were sequenced by immunoSEQ multiplex PCR, and TCRdb holds only the in-frame ones, with some missing. The repertoire consists of more than 85,000 clones, with 83% occurring once and the leading ten covering roughly 6.1%. Sequencing used PBMCs. These receptors all stem from a man aged 18 to 35 in good health and CMV-seronegative.

The V gene is TRBV6-5, the J gene TRBJ2-2; the match to TRBD2 covers 9 bases. In germline, CDR1 is MNHEY, CDR2 SVGAGI. The V segment lost 2 bases and the J segment 6 bases; nucleotides outside the gene matches: 4. The CDR3 runs 15 residues. The CDR3 region has the DNA TGTGCCAGCAGTTACCACCAGCGGGAGGCCGGGGAGCTGTTTTTT. Translating it yields CASSYHQREAGELFF.

The V call is TRBV20-1, the J call TRBJ2-7, with TRBD2 as a possible D gene (5 bases). The CDR3 is 11 residues long. Germline V gene data show CDR1 as DFQATT and CDR2 as SNEGSKA (reference sequence). Trimming removed 1 base from V and 7 bases from J, with 8 bases in between. In nucleotides, the CDR3 is TGCAGTGCTAGAGCGGGGAATGAGCAGTACTTC. Encoded protein: CSARAGNEQYF.

This CDR3 reads CASSLFAGVQFF. CDR3 sequence (DNA): TGTGCCAGCAGTTTATTCGCGGGAGTGCAGTTCTTC. This chain connects TRBV27 to TRBJ2-1; 7 bases agree with TRBD2. There are 12 residues in the CDR3. The V gene end was trimmed by 1 base and the J gene end by 12 bases; junction bases not matched to a gene: 3. Germline CDR1 is MNHEY and CDR2 is SMNVEV (reference sequence).

The V gene is TRBV5-1, the J gene TRBJ2-2, with 7 bases lining up with TRBD1. In germline, CDR1 is SGHRS, CDR2 YFSETQ. CDR3 length equals 18 residues. Trimming removed 7 bases from V and 4 bases from J; junction bases left unmatched: 19. CDR3 nucleotides: TGCGCCAGCGGCCGGCCCCCCCAAGACAGGGTTGGCACCGGGGAGCTGTTTTTT. Translation: CASGRPPQDRVGTGELFF.

This chain joins TRBV7-9 and TRBJ2-5; unclear D gene. Germline-derived CDR1 and CDR2 are SEHNR and FQNEAQ (reference sequence). Deletions cut 2 bases from V and 1 base from J, with 5 bases between. The length of the CDR3 is 13 residues. The CDR3 loop is CASSLYSQETQYF. For the CDR3, the DNA is TGTGCCAGCAGCTTATACAGCCAAGAGACCCAGTACTTC.

This sequence joins TRBV30 and TRBJ1-2; D uncertain. The CDR3 has 15 amino acids. Between the trimmed V and J ends, which lost 5 bases and 1 base, there was a span of 17 bases. CDR1 is GTSNPN and CDR2 is SVGIG in the germline V gene (reference sequence). CDR3 region: CAWDGRHGINYGYTF. CDR3 bases: TGTGCCTGGGATGGGCGACACGGAATTAACTATGGCTACACCTTC.

This chain uses TRBV4-3 with TRBJ2-7; weak D call: TRBD2 (6 bases). The CDR3 sequence is 16 residues long. Germline CDR1 LGHNA, CDR2 YSLEER. The V gene lost 0 bases and the J gene lost 1 base, with 13 bases spanning the gap. For the CDR3, the DNA is TGCGCCAGCAGCCAAGATCGTAGCGGACCATCCTACGAGCAGTACTTC. Amino acids: CASSQDRSGPSYEQYF.

The chain recombines TRBV29-1 with TRBJ2-6; D gene uncertain. Germline V lookup: CDR1 SQVTM, CDR2 ANQGSEA. V was shortened by 4 bases and J by 0 bases, with 4 bases between the two germline ends. The CDR3 contains 13 residues. The chain's CDR3 is CSVVRSGANVLTF. Here the CDR3 DNA reads TGCAGCGTTGTGCGCTCTGGGGCCAACGTCCTGACTTTC. The entire variable domain, with the rest obtained from reference TRBV29-1 and TRBJ2-6, is as follows: SAVISQKPSRDICQRGTSLTIQCQVDSQVTMMFWYRQQPGQSLTLIATANQGSEATYESGFVIDKFPISRPNLTFSTLTVSNMSPEDSSIYLCSVVRSGANVLTFGAGSRLTVL.

The chain employs TRBV28 and TRBJ2-7, with 15 positions matching TRBD2. The CDR3 loop spans 17 amino acids. V lost 4 bases and J lost 0; bases outside the gene matches: 4. Germline CDR1 MDHEN, CDR2 SYDVKM. Here the CDR3 DNA reads TGTGCCAGCAGTTGGACTAGCGGGAGGGTTCTCTCCTACGAGCAGTACTTC. Protein: CASSWTSGRVLSYEQYF.

The chain uses TRBV10-2 and TRBJ2-7, with 8 nucleotides matching TRBD2. The germline V gene has CDR1 WSHSY and CDR2 SAAADI. The trim removed 3 bases at V and 6 bases at J, leaving 7 bases unmatched. CDR3 length equals 14 residues. DNA for the CDR3: TGCGCCAGCAGTGATTCCGGGAGGGCAACCGAGCAGTACTTC. This encodes CASSDSGRATEQYF.

This clone came up once. J is TRBJ1-5 and V is TRBV6-1, with 7 nucleotides matching TRBD1. The CDR3 is 13 residues long. Germline lookup yields CDR1 MNHNS and CDR2 SASEGT. V lost 4 bases to trimming and J lost 4 bases; unmatched junction nucleotides: 1. The CDR3 loop is CASSAQGNQPQHF. DNA for the CDR3: TGTGCCAGCAGTGCACAGGGGAATCAGCCCCAGCATTTT.

The chain recombines TRBV4-1 with TRBJ1-4; tentatively, D is TRBD1 (5 bases). Germline V gene lookup returns CDR1 MGHRA and CDR2 YSYEKL. Between the trimmed V and J ends, which lost 4 bases and 4 bases, there was a span of 13 bases. The CDR3 is 15 residues long. The CDR3 reads CASSPLGGGNEKLFF. CDR3 bases: TGCGCCAGCAGCCCCCTGGGGGGGGGTAATGAAAAACTGTTTTTT.

The chain combines TRBV7-3 with TRBJ1-1, with TRBD1 identical over 7 bases. Trimming at V came to 6 bases and at J to 4 bases, leaving 5 bases not matched to a gene. The CDR3 runs to 13 residues. Per germline, CDR1 SGHTA and CDR2 FQGTGA. The DNA of the CDR3 is TGTGCCAGCAGTCTCGACAGGGCCACTGAAGCTTTCTTT. It translates to CASSLDRATEAFF.

V gene TRBV19 combines with J gene TRBJ1-2, with TRBD1 matching over 7 bases. CDR1 and CDR2 from the germline V gene are LNHDA and SQIVND (reference sequence). The CDR3 extends over 14 amino acids. J was trimmed by 2 bases and V by 4 bases; bases with no gene match: 4. As DNA, the CDR3 is TGTGCCAGTAGTAATGACAGGGTCAACTATGGCTACACCTTC. As protein: CASSNDRVNYGYTF.

The chain combines TRBV7-8 with TRBJ2-5; no clear D gene. Between the trimmed V and J ends, which lost 4 bases and 4 bases, there was a span of 10 bases. This CDR3 contains 13 residues. Germline CDR1 SGHVS, CDR2 FQNEAQ. CDR3 in amino acids: CASSSPPGETQYF. The DNA for the CDR3 is TGTGCCAGCAGCTCGCCCCCCGGAGAGACCCAGTACTTC.

J is TRBJ1-2 and V is TRBV11-2; D perhaps matches TRBD1 (5 bases). The V gene lost 5 bases and the J gene lost 6 bases, with 13 bases spanning the gap. The CDR3 contains 13 residues. Germline lookup yields CDR1 SGHAT and CDR2 FQNNGV. The CDR3 here is CASSLTGDNGYTF. CDR3 nucleotides: TGTGCCAGCAGCCTTACGGGGGATAATGGCTACACCTTC.

The chain employs TRBV7-8 and TRBJ2-1, with 12 bases identical to TRBD2. J was trimmed by 6 bases and V by 1 base; bases with no gene match: 1. The germline gives CDR1 SGHVS, CDR2 FQNEAQ. This CDR3 comprises 15 residues. CDR3 bases: TGTGCCAGCAGCTTAGAACTAGCGGGAGGCAATGAGCAGTTCTTC. The encoded protein is CASSLELAGGNEQFF. Full variable domain (missing parts from reference TRBV7-8 and TRBJ2-1): GAGVSQSPRYKVAKRGQDVALRCDPISGHVSLFWYQQALGQGPEFLTYFQNEAQLDKSGLPSDRFFAERPEGSVSTLKIQRTQQEDSAVYLCASSLELAGGNEQFFGPGTRLTVL.

The V and J genes are TRBV7-8 and TRBJ1-3; weak D call: TRBD1 (5 bases). There are 14 residues in the CDR3. Germline loops: CDR1 SGHVS, CDR2 FQNEAQ. The V end was cut by 3 bases, the J end by 6 bases, with 12 bases between. The CDR3 sequence: CASSLGQGTNTIYF. DNA of the CDR3: TGTGCCAGCAGCTTGGGCCAGGGAACAAACACCATATATTTT.

The chain recombines TRBV5-1 with TRBJ2-5; 9 bases map to TRBD2. The V and J ends lost 0 bases and 4 bases, in that order; junction bases with no gene match: 7. This CDR3 comprises 16 residues. The V gene's germline CDR1 is SGHRS and CDR2 YFSETQ. The CDR3 loop reads CASSLALAGEGETQYF. In DNA form, the CDR3 reads TGCGCCAGCAGCTTGGCCTTAGCGGGAGAGGGAGAGACCCAGTACTTC.

The rearrangement joins TRBV5-6 to TRBJ1-2; 7 bases fit TRBD1. Germline lookup yields CDR1 SGHDT and CDR2 YYEEEE. CDR3 length: 16 amino acids. J was trimmed by 0 bases and V by 0 bases; bases with no gene match: 5. CDR3 region: CASSLGGGLTNYGYTF. Here the CDR3 DNA reads TGTGCCAGCAGCTTGGGAGGGGGCCTCACTAACTATGGCTACACCTTC.

The chain joins TRBV11-3 to TRBJ2-3; TRBD2 aligns across 13 bases. After removal of 3 bases from V and 1 base from J, the junction contained 7 bases not matched to a gene. CDR1 is SGHNT, CDR2 YENEEA, per germline. This CDR3 contains 18 residues. CDR3 sequence (DNA): TGTGCCAGCAGCTTTAGGACTAGCGGGAGTGACCGCACAGATACGCAGTATTTT. It specifies CASSFRTSGSDRTDTQYF.